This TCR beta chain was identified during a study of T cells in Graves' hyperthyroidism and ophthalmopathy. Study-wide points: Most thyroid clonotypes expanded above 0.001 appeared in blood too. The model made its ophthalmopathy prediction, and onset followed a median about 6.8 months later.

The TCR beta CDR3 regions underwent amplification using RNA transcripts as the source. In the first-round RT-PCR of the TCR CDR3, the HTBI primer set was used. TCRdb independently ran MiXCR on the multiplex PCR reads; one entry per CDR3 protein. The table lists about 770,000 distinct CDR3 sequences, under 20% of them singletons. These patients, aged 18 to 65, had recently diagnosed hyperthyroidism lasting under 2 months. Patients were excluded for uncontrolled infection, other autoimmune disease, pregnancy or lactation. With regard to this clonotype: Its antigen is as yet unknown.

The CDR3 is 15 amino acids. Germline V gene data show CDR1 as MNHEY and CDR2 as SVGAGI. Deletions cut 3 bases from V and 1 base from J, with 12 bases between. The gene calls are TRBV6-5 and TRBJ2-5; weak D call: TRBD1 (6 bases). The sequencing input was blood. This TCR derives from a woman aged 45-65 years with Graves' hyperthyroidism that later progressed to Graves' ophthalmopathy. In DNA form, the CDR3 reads TGTGCCAGCAGTTATGGAGACAGGACCCAAGAGACCCAGTACTTC. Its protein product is CASSYGDRTQETQYF.